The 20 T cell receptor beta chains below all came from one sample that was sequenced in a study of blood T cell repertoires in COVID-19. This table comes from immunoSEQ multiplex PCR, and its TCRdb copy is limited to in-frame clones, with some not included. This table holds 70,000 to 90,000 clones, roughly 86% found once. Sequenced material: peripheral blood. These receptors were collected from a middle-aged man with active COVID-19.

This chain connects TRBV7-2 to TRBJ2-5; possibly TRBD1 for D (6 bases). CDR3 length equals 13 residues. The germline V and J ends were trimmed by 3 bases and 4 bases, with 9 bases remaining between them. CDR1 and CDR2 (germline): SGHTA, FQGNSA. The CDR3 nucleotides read TGTGCCAGCAGCTTGACAGGTGGAGAGACCCAGTACTTC. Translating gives CASSLTGGETQYF.

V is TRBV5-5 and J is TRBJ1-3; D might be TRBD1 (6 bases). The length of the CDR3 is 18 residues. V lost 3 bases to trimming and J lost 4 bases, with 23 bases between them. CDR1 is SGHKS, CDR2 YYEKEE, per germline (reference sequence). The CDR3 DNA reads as TGTGCCAGCAGCTCACCCTTAAGGTCAGGGGTCGCCGGAAACACCATATATTTT. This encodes CASSSPLRSGVAGNTIYF.

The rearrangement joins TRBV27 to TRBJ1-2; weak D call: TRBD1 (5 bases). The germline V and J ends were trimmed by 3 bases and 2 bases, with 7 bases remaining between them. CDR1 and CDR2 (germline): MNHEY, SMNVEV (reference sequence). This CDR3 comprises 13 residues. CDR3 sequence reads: CASSFKGNYGYTF. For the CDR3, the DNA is TGTGCCAGCAGTTTCAAGGGGAACTATGGCTACACCTTC.

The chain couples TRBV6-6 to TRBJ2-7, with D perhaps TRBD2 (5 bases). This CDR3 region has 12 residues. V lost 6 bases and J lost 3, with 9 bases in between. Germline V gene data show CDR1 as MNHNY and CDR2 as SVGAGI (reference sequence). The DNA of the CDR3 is TGTGCCAGCAGCCCCGGGAACTACGAGCAGTACTTC. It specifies CASSPGNYEQYF.

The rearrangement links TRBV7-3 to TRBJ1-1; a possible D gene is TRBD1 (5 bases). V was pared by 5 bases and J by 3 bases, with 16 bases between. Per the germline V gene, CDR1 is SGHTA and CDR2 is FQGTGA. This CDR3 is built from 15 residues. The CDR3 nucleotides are TGTGCCAGCAGCCCCGCCGGAGGGGCCTACACTGAAGCTTTCTTT. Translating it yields CASSPAGGAYTEAFF.

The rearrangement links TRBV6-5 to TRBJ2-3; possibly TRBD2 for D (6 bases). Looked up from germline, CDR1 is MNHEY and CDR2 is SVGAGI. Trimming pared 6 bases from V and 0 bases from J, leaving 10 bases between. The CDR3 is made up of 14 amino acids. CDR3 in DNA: TGTGCCAGCAGGACGGGACTCAGCACAGATACGCAGTATTTT. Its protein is CASRTGLSTDTQYF.

Here the CDR3 DNA reads TGTGCCAGCAGCTTGTCCCTCGGGACAGACCCTAACTATGGCTACACCTTC. This codes for CASSLSLGTDPNYGYTF. The rearrangement uses TRBV5-5 and TRBJ1-2; 7 bases align to TRBD1. The CDR3 is 17 residues long. Germline assignment: CDR1 SGHKS and CDR2 YYEKEE (reference sequence). V lost 1 base and J lost 0; bases outside the gene matches: 9.

In DNA form, the CDR3 reads TGTGCCTGGAGTGTACTCGGGCAGGGGGGTGAAGCTTTCTTT. The encoded protein is CAWSVLGQGGEAFF. V gene TRBV30 combines with J gene TRBJ1-1; TRBD1 matches 7 bases. The germline CDR1 and CDR2 sequences are GTSNPN and SVGIG (reference sequence). The CDR3 is 14 residues long. After removal of 0 bases from V and 7 bases from J, the junction contained 8 bases not matched to a gene.

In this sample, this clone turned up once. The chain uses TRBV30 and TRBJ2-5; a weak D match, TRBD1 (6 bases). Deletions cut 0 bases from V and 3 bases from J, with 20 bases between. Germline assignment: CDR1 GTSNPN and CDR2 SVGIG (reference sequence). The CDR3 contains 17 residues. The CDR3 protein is CAWSVGLRGTKEETQYF. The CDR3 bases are TGTGCCTGGAGTGTAGGGTTAAGGGGGACAAAGGAAGAGACCCAGTACTTC.

The CDR3 sequence: CASSLWSGSSYNSPLHF. DNA of the CDR3: TGCGCCAGCAGCTTGTGGTCCGGGAGCTCCTATAATTCACCCCTCCACTTT. The chain uses TRBV5-1 and TRBJ1-6, with no clear D. This CDR3 has 17 residues. Germline CDR1 reads SGHRS; CDR2 reads YFSETQ. V was pared by 1 base and J by 0 bases, with 11 bases between.

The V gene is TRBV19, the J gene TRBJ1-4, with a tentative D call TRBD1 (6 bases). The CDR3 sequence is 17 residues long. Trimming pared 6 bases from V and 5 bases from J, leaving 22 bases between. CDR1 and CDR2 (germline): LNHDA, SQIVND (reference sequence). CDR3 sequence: CASSQIVGTPLNEKLFF. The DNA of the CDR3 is TGTGCCAGTAGCCAAATCGTCGGGACACCCCTAAATGAAAAACTGTTTTTT.

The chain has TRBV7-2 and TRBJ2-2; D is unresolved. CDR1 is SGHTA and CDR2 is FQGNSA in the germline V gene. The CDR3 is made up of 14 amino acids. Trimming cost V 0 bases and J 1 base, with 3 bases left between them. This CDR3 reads CASSLARNTGELFF. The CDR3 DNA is TGTGCCAGCAGCTTAGCCAGGAACACCGGGGAGCTGTTTTTT. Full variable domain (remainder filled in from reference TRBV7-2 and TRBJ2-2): GAGVSQSPSNKVTEKGKDVELRCDPISGHTALYWYRQSLGQGLEFLIYFQGNSAPDKSGLPSDRFSAERTGGSVSTLTIQRTQQEDSAVYLCASSLARNTGELFFGEGSRLTVL.

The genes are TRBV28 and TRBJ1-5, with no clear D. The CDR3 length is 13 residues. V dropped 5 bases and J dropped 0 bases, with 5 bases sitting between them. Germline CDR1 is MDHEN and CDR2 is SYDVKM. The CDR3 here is CASSPDSNQPQHF. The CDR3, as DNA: TGTGCCAGCAGTCCAGATAGCAATCAGCCCCAGCATTTT.

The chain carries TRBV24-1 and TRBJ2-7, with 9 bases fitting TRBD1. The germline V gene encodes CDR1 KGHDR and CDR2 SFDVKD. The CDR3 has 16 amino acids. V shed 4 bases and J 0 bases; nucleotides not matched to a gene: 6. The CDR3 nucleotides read TGTGCCACCAGTGACCCCGGGACAGGGAACTCCTACGAGCAGTACTTC. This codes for CATSDPGTGNSYEQYF.

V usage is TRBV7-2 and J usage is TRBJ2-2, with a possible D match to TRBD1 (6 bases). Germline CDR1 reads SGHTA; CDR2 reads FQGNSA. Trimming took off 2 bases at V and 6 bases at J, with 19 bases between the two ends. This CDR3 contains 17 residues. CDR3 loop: CASSLQFRGADAGELFF. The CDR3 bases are TGTGCCAGCAGCTTACAATTCAGGGGCGCTGACGCCGGGGAGCTGTTTTTT.

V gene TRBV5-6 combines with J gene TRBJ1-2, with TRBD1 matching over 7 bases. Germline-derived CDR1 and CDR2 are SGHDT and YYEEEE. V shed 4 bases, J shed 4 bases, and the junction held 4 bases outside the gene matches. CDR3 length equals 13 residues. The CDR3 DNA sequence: TGTGCCAGCAGCACAGGGGTCGGCTATGGCTACACCTTC. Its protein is CASSTGVGYGYTF.

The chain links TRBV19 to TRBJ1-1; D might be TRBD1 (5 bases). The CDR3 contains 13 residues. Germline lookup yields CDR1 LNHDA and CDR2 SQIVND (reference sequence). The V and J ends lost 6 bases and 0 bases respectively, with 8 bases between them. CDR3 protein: CASRRTMNTEAFF. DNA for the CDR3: TGTGCCAGTAGGCGGACAATGAACACTGAAGCTTTCTTT.

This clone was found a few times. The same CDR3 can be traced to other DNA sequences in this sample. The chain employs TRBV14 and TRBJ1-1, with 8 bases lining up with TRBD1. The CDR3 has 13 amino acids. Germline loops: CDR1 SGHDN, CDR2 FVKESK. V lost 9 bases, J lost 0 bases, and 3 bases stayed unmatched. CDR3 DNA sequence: TGTGCCAGTGGACAGGGTTTGAACACTGAAGCTTTCTTT. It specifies CASGQGLNTEAFF.

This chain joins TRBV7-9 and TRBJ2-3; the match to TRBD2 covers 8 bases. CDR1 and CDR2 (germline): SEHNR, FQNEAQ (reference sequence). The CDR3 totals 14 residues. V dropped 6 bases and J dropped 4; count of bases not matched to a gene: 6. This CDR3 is CASRASGSADTQYF. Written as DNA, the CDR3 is TGTGCCAGCAGAGCGAGCGGGAGCGCAGATACGCAGTATTTT.

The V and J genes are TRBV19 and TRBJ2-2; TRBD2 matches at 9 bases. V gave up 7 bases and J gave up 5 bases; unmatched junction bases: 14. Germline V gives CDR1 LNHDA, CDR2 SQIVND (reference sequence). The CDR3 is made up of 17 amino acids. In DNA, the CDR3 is TGTGCCAGTACCCTCACCCGGCTAGCGGGAATTACCGGGGAGCTGTTTTTT. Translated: CASTLTRLAGITGELFF.